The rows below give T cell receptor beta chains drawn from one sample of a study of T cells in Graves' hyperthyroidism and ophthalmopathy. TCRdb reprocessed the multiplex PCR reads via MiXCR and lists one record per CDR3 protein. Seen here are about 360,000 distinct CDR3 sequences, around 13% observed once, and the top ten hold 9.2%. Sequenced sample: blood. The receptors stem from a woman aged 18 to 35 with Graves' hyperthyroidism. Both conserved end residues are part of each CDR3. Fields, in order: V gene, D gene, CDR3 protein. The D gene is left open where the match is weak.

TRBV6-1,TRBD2,CASTTLAGGRKSGNEQFF
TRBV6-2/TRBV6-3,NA,CASSLQGLGTDTQYF
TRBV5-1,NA,CASVWRELFF
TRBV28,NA,CASRNPGYYRINEQFF
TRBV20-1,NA,CSARDRAVPNSPLHF
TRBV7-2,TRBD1,CASSSRTGNTEAFF
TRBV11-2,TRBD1,CASSPDRGNYGYTF
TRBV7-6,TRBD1,CASSPGQADQFNYGYTF
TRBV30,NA,CAWSYGASQQYF
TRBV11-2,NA,CASSLVGGVADTQYF
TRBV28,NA,CASSSGLRLSYEQYF
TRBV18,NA,CASSPAKFSGNTIYF
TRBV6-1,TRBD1,CASGHPGTGGSPLHF
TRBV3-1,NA,CASSQDQYQDYGYTF
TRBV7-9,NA,CASSSGAVGGYTF
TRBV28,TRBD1,CASSYMGTGVANQPQHF
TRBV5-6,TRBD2,CASSLEILAGVDTQYF